The present entry profiles one T cell receptor beta chain with its context. What it binds is not known. With V trimmed by 4 bases and J by 1 base, 5 bases remained unmatched. Germline CDR1 and CDR2: SGHTA and FQGNSA. The CDR3 contains 15 residues. The sample is drawn from a study of CD8+ T cells in alopecia areata. Sequencing templates came from extracted RNA that was reverse transcribed into cDNA. The data were produced by immunoSEQ multiplex PCR, yet TCRdb's version contains in-frame clones alone and is incomplete. The table has roughly 100,000 clones, approximately 60% seen once. Investigators sorted PBMCs to obtain both CD4+ and CD8+ T cells. Findings and caveats of the study: Sharing of TCR sequences between patients (possibly for HLA-related reasons) was less clear than in mice. Compared with normal scalp, lesional scalp had higher clonality and more expanded CD8+ clones. There were also resident alphabeta T cells of normal skin sequenced in scalp samples.

The V call is TRBV7-2, the J call TRBJ2-5; TRBD2 matches at 8 bases. The clonotype was recovered from a human donor in good health. The source material was CD4+ T cells sorted from blood. The CDR3 DNA sequence: TGTGCCAGCAGCTCCTACACTAGCGGCCAAGAGACCCAGTACTTC. Residues: CASSSYTSGQETQYF.